The clone carrying this T cell receptor (beta chain) was detected only a few times. The antigen is not known. A TCRbeta library incorporating unique molecular identifiers was prepared. MiXCR, applied by TCRdb to the PCR reads, yields one record per CDR3 protein. This sample carries hundreds of thousands of distinct CDR3 sequences, about 11% of them seen once, and the ten largest clones take over 25%. The sample originates from a study of T-cell reconstitution after alpha-beta-depleted transplantation in children. The study, taken as a whole, reports: The authors attributed T-cell counts and diversity one year after transplant mostly to newly produced T cells. Reportedly, roughly two months post-transplant, alpha-beta T cells arose from several hundred expanded graft clones.

The CDR3 is made up of 14 amino acids. CDR1 is SGHRS and CDR2 is YFSETQ in the germline V gene. V lost 0 bases and J 10 bases, leaving 14 bases between the germline ends. J is TRBJ2-1 and V is TRBV5-1, with D possibly matching TRBD1 (6 bases). The sequencing here drew on PBMCs, taken before TCRalphabeta/CD19-depleted stem cell transplant. This clonotype was obtained from a child less than two years old with acute myeloid leukemia, due to receive a stem cell transplant. The CDR3 sequence: CASSLDQGTGEQFF. CDR3 bases: TGCGCCAGCAGCTTGGACCAGGGAACAGGGGAGCAGTTCTTC.